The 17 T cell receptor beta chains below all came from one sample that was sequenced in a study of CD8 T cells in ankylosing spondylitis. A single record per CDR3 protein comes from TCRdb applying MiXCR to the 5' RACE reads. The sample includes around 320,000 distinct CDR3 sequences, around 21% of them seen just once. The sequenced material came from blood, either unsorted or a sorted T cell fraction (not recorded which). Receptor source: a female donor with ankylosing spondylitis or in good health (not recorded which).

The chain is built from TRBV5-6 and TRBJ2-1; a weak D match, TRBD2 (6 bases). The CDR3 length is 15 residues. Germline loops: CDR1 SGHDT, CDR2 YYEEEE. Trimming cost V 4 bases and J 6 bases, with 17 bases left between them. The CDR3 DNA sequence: TGTGCCAGCAGCCCGGGGCTAGCGAGGCGCAATGAGCAGTTCTTC. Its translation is CASSPGLARRNEQFF.

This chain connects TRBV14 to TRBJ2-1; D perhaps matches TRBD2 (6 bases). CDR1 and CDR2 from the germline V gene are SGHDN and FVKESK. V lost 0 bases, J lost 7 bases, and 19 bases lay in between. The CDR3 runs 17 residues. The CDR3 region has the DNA TGTGCCAGCAGCCAAGAAGGGTGGAAACTAGCTGAAAATGAGCAGTTCTTC. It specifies CASSQEGWKLAENEQFF.

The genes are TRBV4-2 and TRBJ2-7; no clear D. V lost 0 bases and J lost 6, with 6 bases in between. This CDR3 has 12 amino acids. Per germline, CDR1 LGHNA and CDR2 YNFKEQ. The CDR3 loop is CASSQDYTEQYF. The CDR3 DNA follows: TGTGCCAGCAGCCAAGACTATACCGAGCAGTACTTC.

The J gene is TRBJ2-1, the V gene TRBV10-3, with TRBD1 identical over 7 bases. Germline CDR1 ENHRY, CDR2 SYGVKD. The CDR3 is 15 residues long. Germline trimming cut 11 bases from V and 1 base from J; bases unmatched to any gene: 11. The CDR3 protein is CASIPDRVSYNEQFF. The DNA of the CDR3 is TGTGCCTCCATACCAGACAGGGTTTCCTACAATGAGCAGTTCTTC.

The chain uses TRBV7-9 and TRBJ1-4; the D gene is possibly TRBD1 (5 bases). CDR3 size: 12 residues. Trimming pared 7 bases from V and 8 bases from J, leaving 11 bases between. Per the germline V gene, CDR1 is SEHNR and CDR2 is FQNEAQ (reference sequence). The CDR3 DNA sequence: TGTGCCAGCACTCAGGGTGTGGAAAAACTGTTTTTT. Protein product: CASTQGVEKLFF.

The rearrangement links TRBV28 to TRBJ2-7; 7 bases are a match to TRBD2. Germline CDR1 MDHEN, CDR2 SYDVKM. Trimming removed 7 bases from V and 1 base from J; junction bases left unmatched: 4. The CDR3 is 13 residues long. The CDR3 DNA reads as TGTGCCAGCATCCCGGGAGGTTCCTACGAGCAGTACTTC. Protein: CASIPGGSYEQYF.

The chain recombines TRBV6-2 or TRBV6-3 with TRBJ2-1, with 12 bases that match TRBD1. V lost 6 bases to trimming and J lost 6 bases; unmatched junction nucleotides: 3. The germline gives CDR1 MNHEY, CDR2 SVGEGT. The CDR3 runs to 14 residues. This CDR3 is CASRGQGAPNEQFF. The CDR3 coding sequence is TGTGCCAGCAGGGGACAGGGGGCCCCCAATGAGCAGTTCTTC.

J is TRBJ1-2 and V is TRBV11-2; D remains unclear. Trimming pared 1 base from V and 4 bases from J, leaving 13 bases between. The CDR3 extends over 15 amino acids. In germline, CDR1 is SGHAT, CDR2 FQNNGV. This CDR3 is CASSLGLSNVYGYTF. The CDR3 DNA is TGTGCCAGCAGCTTAGGACTGAGCAATGTCTATGGCTACACCTTC.

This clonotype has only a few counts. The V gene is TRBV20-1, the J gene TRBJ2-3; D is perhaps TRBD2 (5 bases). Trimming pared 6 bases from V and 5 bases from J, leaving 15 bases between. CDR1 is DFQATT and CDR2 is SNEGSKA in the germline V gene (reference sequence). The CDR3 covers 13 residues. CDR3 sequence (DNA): TGCAGTGCCCCCCCAAGCGGTAAAGATACGCAGTATTTT. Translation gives CSAPPSGKDTQYF.

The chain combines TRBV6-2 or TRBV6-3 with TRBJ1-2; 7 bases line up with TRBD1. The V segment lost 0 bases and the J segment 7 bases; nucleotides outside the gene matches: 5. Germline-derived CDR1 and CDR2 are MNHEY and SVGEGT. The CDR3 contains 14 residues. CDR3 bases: TGTGCCAGCAGTTACTCCCAGGGGGAATCTGGCTACACCTTC. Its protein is CASSYSQGESGYTF.

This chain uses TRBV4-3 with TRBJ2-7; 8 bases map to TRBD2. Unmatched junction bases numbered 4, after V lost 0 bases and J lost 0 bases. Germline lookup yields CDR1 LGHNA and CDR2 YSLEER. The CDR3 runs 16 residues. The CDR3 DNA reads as TGCGCCAGCAGCCAAGATTTAGCGGGGTCCTCCTACGAGCAGTACTTC. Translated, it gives CASSQDLAGSSYEQYF.

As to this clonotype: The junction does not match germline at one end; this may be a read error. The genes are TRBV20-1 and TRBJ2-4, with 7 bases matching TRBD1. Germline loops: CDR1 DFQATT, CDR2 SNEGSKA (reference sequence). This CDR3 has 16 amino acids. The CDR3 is CNARLGTVLAKNIQYF. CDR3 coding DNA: TGCAATGCTAGACTGGGGACAGTTCTAGCCAAAAACATTCAGTACTTC.

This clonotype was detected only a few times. The chain's CDR3 is CASRFTSGARVETQYF. CDR3 nucleotides: TGTGCCAGCAGATTTACTTCCGGGGCCAGGGTGGAGACCCAGTACTTC. The rearrangement links TRBV7-8 to TRBJ2-5; the D gene could be TRBD1 or TRBD2 (5 bases each). Germline V gene data show CDR1 as SGHVS and CDR2 as FQNEAQ. The CDR3 sequence is 16 residues long. The V end was cut by 6 bases, the J end by 5 bases, with 22 bases between.

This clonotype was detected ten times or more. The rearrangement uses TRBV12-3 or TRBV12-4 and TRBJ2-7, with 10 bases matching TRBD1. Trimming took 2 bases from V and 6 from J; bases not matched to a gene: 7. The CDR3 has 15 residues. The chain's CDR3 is CASSLRGQGRGEQYF. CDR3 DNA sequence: TGTGCCAGCAGTTTACGGGGACAGGGGAGAGGCGAGCAGTACTTC.

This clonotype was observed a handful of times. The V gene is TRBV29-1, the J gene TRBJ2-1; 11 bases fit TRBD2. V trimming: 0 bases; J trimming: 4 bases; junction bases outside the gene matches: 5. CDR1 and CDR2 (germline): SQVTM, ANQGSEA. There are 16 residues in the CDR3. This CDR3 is CSVEEPTSGSYNEQFF. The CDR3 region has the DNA TGCAGCGTTGAAGAACCCACTAGCGGGAGTTACAATGAGCAGTTCTTC.

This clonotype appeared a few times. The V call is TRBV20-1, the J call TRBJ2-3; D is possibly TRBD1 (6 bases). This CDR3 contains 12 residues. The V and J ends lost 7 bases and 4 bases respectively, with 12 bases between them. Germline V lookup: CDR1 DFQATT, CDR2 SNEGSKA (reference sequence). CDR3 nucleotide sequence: TGCAGTGTCCAGGGGATGCCAGATACGCAGTATTTT. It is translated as CSVQGMPDTQYF.

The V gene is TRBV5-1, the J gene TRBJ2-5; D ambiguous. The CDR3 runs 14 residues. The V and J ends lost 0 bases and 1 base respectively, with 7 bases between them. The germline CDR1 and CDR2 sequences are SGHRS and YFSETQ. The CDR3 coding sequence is TGCGCCAGCAGCTTGGAAGGCAGCCAAGAGACCCAGTACTTC. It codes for CASSLEGSQETQYF.